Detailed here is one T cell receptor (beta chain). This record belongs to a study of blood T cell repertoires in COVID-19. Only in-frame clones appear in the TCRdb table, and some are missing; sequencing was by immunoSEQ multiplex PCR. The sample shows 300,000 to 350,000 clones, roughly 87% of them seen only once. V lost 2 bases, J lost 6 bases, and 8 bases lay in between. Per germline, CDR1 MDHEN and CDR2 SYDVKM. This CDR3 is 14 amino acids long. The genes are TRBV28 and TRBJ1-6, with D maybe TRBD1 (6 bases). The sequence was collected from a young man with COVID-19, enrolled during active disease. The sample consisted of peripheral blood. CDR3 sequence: CASSLGTSNSPLHF. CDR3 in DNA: TGTGCCAGCAGTTTAGGGACATCTAATTCACCCCTCCACTTT.